This entry lists 9 T cell receptor beta chains sequenced from one sample in a study of T cells expressing NK-cell markers (dated by TCRdb to the early 2020s). The library was made by 5' RACE. Sequencing was carried out with an Illumina HiSeq 2000. The reads were reprocessed in TCRdb, with one entry per CDR3 protein sequence and no accompanying DNA. The sample's records list over 120,000 distinct CDR3 sequences. The ten largest clones add up to 9% to 15% of the sample. What was sequenced was blood T cells: a sorted CD56 or NKG2C T cell subset, CD4+ or CD8+ T cells, or bulk PBMC T cells (not recorded which). The receptor set was obtained from a man aged 18 to 35 in good health. Donor details come from another sample of the same person, matched by shared clones.

This chain joins TRBV12-3 or TRBV12-4 and TRBJ2-1; TCRdb's D call, TRBD2, is unchecked because there is no DNA. The CDR3 contains 15 residues. The CDR3 spells CASSLEGGPYNEQFF.

The chain couples TRBV5-1 to TRBJ2-1. Germline CDR1 is SGHRS and CDR2 is YFSETQ. The length of the CDR3 is 13 residues. The CDR3 spells CASSLAYRNEQFF. The variable domain in full, completed from reference TRBV5-1 and TRBJ2-1, reads KAGVTQTPRYLIKTRGQQVTLSCSPISGHRSVSWYQQTPGQGLQFLFEYFSETQRNKGNFPGRFSGRQFSNSRSEMNVSTLELGDSALYLCASSLAYRNEQFFGPGTRLTVL.

The chain carries TRBV4-3 and TRBJ1-2; the D gene TCRdb calls, TRBD1, cannot be checked with no DNA. The CDR3 sequence is 13 residues long. Germline CDR1 is LGHNA and CDR2 is YSLEER. CDR3 in amino acids: CASSQDRGYGYTF.

The J gene is TRBJ2-2, the V gene TRBV4-3; TCRdb returns TRBD2, unconfirmable since there is no DNA. CDR1 is LGHNA and CDR2 is YSLEER in the germline V gene. There are 18 residues in the CDR3. The chain's CDR3 is CASSQDRLAEMNTGELFF.

The rearrangement uses TRBV20-1 and TRBJ2-1; TCRdb names TRBD2, which stays unverified in the absence of DNA. CDR1 is DFQATT, CDR2 SNEGSKA, per germline (reference sequence). The CDR3 has 13 residues. CDR3: CSVSSGSLGEQFF.

This rearrangement joins TRBV15 to TRBJ2-1. CDR3 length equals 12 residues. CDR1 and CDR2 from the germline V gene are LNHNV and YYDKDF (reference sequence). The CDR3 region is CATSRDYNEQFF.

The chain uses TRBV29-1 and TRBJ2-1; TCRdb calls TRBD1, which cannot be checked without DNA. CDR1 and CDR2 (germline): SQVTM, ANQGSEA. The CDR3 is 14 residues long. CDR3 residues: CSVDRGPGHNEQFF.

The CDR3 here is CASSPRRTGITDNEQFF. V gene TRBV12-3 or TRBV12-4 combines with J gene TRBJ2-1; as DNA is missing, the TRBD1 call by TCRdb cannot be tested. The CDR3 extends over 17 amino acids.

The chain uses TRBV15 and TRBJ1-2; TCRdb returns TRBD1, unconfirmable since there is no DNA. The germline V gene encodes CDR1 LNHNV and CDR2 YYDKDF (reference sequence). The CDR3 length is 14 residues. The CDR3 is CATSRDPGSRGYTF.